The rows below give T cell receptor beta chains drawn from one sample of a study of memory CD4+ T cells and cytomegalovirus serostatus. The repertoire was sequenced with immunoSEQ multiplex PCR; TCRdb's copy has only in-frame clones and lacks some. The data hold about 56,000 clones, with roughly 82% observed a single time. The sequenced sample was memory CD4+ T cells from blood. The receptor set was obtained from an adult in good health and CMV-seronegative. The CDR3 runs from the conserved cysteine through the conserved F or W. Each record gives: clone size, J gene, D gene, V gene, CDR3 DNA, CDR3 protein. D genes are given only for firm matches. Size tells how often a clone was seen (once, few, many) or the class of an expanded clone, and some rows leave it out.

>NA|TRBJ1-1|NA|TRBV5-1
TGCGCCAGCAGTCCGACAGGGAACACTGAAGCTTTCTTT
CASSPTGNTEAFF
>NA|TRBJ1-1|NA|TRBV2
TGTGCCAGCATTCCCCCCCCCGGATGGAACACTGAAGCTTTCTTT
CASIPPPGWNTEAFF
>NA|TRBJ1-2|NA|TRBV5-6
TGTGCCAGCAGCGTTAACAGGTATAATGGCTACACCTTC
CASSVNRYNGYTF
>NA|TRBJ2-5|NA|TRBV7-2
TGTGCCAGCAGCTTATTGGGAAACGGGGGAGAGACCCAGTACTTC
CASSLLGNGGETQYF
>NA|TRBJ2-7|NA|TRBV2
TGTGCCAGCATAACCGGGACAAGGCACGAGCAGTACTTC
CASITGTRHEQYF
>NA|TRBJ2-1|NA|TRBV19
TGTGCCAGTAAGTCATGGGCAGTGAGCTCCTACAATGAGCAGTTCTTC
CASKSWAVSSYNEQFF
>NA|TRBJ1-4|TRBD1|TRBV10-3
TGTGCCATCAGTGCCGGACAGGGGAGCGAAGAAAAACTGTTTTTT
CAISAGQGSEEKLFF
>NA|TRBJ2-7|NA|TRBV9
TGTGCCAGCAGCGTGCAGGCAGGCTCCGAGCAGTACTTC
CASSVQAGSEQYF
>few|TRBJ2-3|NA|TRBV7-2
TGTGCCAGCAGCTTAGCCGGGGGAGGTTCAGATACGCAGTATTTT
CASSLAGGGSDTQYF
>NA|TRBJ1-5|TRBD1|TRBV7-8
TGTGCCAGCAGCCCTCGTGGGGACAGCACGTCATTGCCCCAGCATTTT
CASSPRGDSTSLPQHF
>NA|TRBJ1-5|NA|TRBV19
TGTGCCAGTAGTGGGTTTGGAAATCAGCCCCAGCATTTT
CASSGFGNQPQHF
>NA|TRBJ1-1|NA|TRBV6-5
TGTGCCAGCAGTTACAGGGGAGGGGAAGCTTTCTTT
CASSYRGGEAFF
>NA|TRBJ1-5|NA|TRBV6-1
TGTGCCAGCGGAGGGGAGGGCAATCAGCCCCAGCATTTT
CASGGEGNQPQHF
>NA|TRBJ2-1|NA|TRBV5-1
TGCGCCAGCAGCCAAAGCTCGACGGGACGCTCCTACAATGAGCAGTTCTTC
CASSQSSTGRSYNEQFF
>NA|TRBJ1-3|TRBD1|TRBV5-1
TGCGCCAGCAGCTCCCAGGGGGTCTTCGGAAACACCATATATTTT
CASSSQGVFGNTIYF
>NA|TRBJ2-2|NA|TRBV19
TGTGCCAGCGGACGTGGCCCCGATCGGGTCGGGGAGCTGTTTTTT
CASGRGPDRVGELFF
>NA|TRBJ2-5|NA|TRBV10-1
TGCGCCAGCAGTGTTTATCCCGGGATCCAAGAGACCCAGTACTTC
CASSVYPGIQETQYF
>few|TRBJ1-2|NA|TRBV30
TGTGCCTGGAGTGCTACAGTTGGCTACACCTTC
CAWSATVGYTF
>NA|TRBJ1-2|NA|TRBV15
TGTGCCACCAGCAACCCAGGGAAAGACTATGGCTACACCTTC
CATSNPGKDYGYTF
>once|TRBJ2-5|NA|TRBV11-1
TGTGCCACCAAAAACGTGGGAGAGACCCAGTACTTC
CATKNVGETQYF
>NA|TRBJ1-5|NA|TRBV18
TGTGCCAGCTCATACAGGGTTGACCAGCCCCAGCATTTT
CASSYRVDQPQHF
>NA|TRBJ1-3|NA|TRBV2
TGTGCCAGCAGCGCAGGACAGCGGGCTGGAAACACCATATATTTT
CASSAGQRAGNTIYF
>NA|TRBJ1-3|TRBD1|TRBV6-6
TGTGCCAGCAGGGAGGGACAGGGGGTCTCCACCATATATTTT
CASREGQGVSTIYF
>NA|TRBJ1-1|NA|TRBV27
TGTGCCAGCAGGCCCTGGGACTTGAACACTGAAGCTTTCTTT
CASRPWDLNTEAFF
>NA|TRBJ1-4|NA|TRBV6-6
TGTGCCAGCAGTTCCCATACAGGTTTACGCGAAAAACTGTTTTTT
CASSSHTGLREKLFF
>NA|TRBJ2-7|TRBD2|TRBV6-4
TGTGCCAGCAGCATTAAGCGGGGGGCCCTCTACGAGCAGTACTTC
CASSIKRGALYEQYF
>NA|TRBJ2-3|TRBD2|TRBV5-1
TGCGCCAGCAGCCCGCAAGCGGGGCCGACCACAGATACGCAGTATTTT
CASSPQAGPTTDTQYF
>NA|TRBJ1-2|TRBD1|TRBV4-2
TGTGCCAGCAGCCGAGGTCAGGGACAGGGAGCCGGCTACACCTTC
CASSRGQGQGAGYTF
>NA|TRBJ1-1|TRBD1|TRBV7-2
TGTGCCAGCAGCAACGCCGTGGCAGGGGGGACTGAAGCTTTCTTT
CASSNAVAGGTEAFF
>many|TRBJ1-1|NA|TRBV28
TGTGCCAGCAGTTCGTTTACCGGCACTGAAGCTTTCTTT
CASSSFTGTEAFF
>NA|TRBJ2-7|NA|TRBV28
TGTGCCAGCAGAAGTTGGGCTTACGAGCAGTACTTC
CASRSWAYEQYF
>NA|TRBJ1-5|NA|TRBV27
TGTGCCAGCAGTCTTGACACCAATCAGCCCCAGCATTTT
CASSLDTNQPQHF
>once|TRBJ2-7|TRBD2|TRBV5-1
TGCGCCAGCAGCGCGGGACTAGTGTCCAACGAGCAGTACTTC
CASSAGLVSNEQYF
>NA|TRBJ2-1|TRBD1|TRBV5-6
TGTGCCAGCAGCCGAACGGGACAGGGTTGGGGGCGAGGAGAGCAGTTCTTC
CASSRTGQGWGRGEQFF
>NA|TRBJ2-4|NA|TRBV6-5
TGTGCCAGCAGTGGTCGAAGGGCCAAAAACATTCAGTACTTC
CASSGRRAKNIQYF
>once|TRBJ1-5|TRBD1|TRBV19
TGTGCCAGTAAGACAGGGGGCAATCAGCCCCAGCATTTT
CASKTGGNQPQHF
>NA|TRBJ2-1|NA|TRBV5-1
TGCGCCAGCACCCTGTCGGGGACATTATCCTACAATGAGCAGTTCTTC
CASTLSGTLSYNEQFF
>NA|TRBJ1-4|NA|TRBV28
TGTGCCAGCAGCCGAACATTTAATGAAAAACTGTTTTTT
CASSRTFNEKLFF
>NA|TRBJ1-4|NA|TRBV28
TGTGCCAGCACCTATTCCCCCCTCGCCCGTCTGTTTTTT
CASTYSPLARLFF
>NA|TRBJ1-2|TRBD1|TRBV14
TGTGCCAGCAGCTTCAACCGGGACAGTTATGGCTACACCTTC
CASSFNRDSYGYTF
>NA|TRBJ1-5|NA|TRBV6-4
TGTGCCAGCAGTACAGAGCCTTATAGCAATCAGCCCCAGCATTTT
CASSTEPYSNQPQHF
>NA|TRBJ1-3|TRBD1|TRBV27
TGTGCCAGCAGTCAGACAGGGTTTGGAAACACCATATATTTT
CASSQTGFGNTIYF
>few|TRBJ1-1|NA|TRBV11-1
TGTGCCAGCAGTCCGGGGCGATTTGGGAACACTGAAGCTTTCTTT
CASSPGRFGNTEAFF
>once|TRBJ1-2|TRBD1|TRBV2
TGTGCCAGCGCCAGGGGGGGAGTGGACTATGGCTACACCTTC
CASARGGVDYGYTF
>NA|TRBJ2-2|NA|TRBV4-2
TGTGCCAGCAGCCAAGCCGCGAACACCGGGGAGCTGTTTTTT
CASSQAANTGELFF